These 20 T cell receptor beta chains were all obtained from the same sample, sequenced in a study of cytomegalovirus exposure and HLA in healthy donors. Vbeta (60) and Jbeta (13) primers were used in the PCR. Sequencing used immunoSEQ multiplex PCR; TCRdb keeps in-frame clones, though not all of them. The sample lists 75,000 to 100,000 clones; 64% were seen once. Sequencing used PBMCs. These receptors were collected from a man aged 60 to 75 in good health and CMV-seronegative.

This chain links TRBV15 with TRBJ1-6, with 10 bases fitting TRBD1. Germline V gives CDR1 LNHNV, CDR2 YYDKDF (reference sequence). This CDR3 contains 15 residues. J lost 9 bases, V lost 2 bases, and 4 bases had no gene match. CDR3 sequence: CATSRLRTGGSPLHF. Here the CDR3 DNA reads TGTGCCACCAGCAGACTCCGGACAGGGGGTTCACCCCTCCACTTT.

The chain carries TRBV19 and TRBJ2-2; 7 nucleotides line up with TRBD2. The V gene end was trimmed by 0 bases and the J gene end by 7 bases; junction bases not matched to a gene: 2. The CDR3 spans 14 residues. Germline lookup yields CDR1 LNHDA and CDR2 SQIVND (reference sequence). The CDR3: CASSIDRGDGELFF. The CDR3 nucleotides are TGTGCCAGTAGTATAGATCGGGGGGACGGGGAGCTGTTTTTT.

The rearrangement links TRBV15 to TRBJ2-5, with D possibly matching TRBD1 (6 bases). Germline CDR1 LNHNV, CDR2 YYDKDF (reference sequence). This CDR3 is 14 amino acids long. Trimming took off 5 bases at V and 6 bases at J, with 16 bases between the two ends. CDR3 in amino acids: CATSSGGQGKTQYF. CDR3 bases: TGTGCCACCAGCTCAGGTGGGCAGGGGAAGACCCAGTACTTC.

The rearrangement links TRBV19 to TRBJ1-5; D is uncertain. Trimming took off 3 bases at V and 9 bases at J, with 15 bases between the two ends. Germline V lookup: CDR1 LNHDA, CDR2 SQIVND (reference sequence). CDR3 length equals 14 residues. CDR3 in amino acids: CASSMEREWRPQHF. The CDR3 DNA follows: TGTGCCAGTAGTATGGAGAGGGAGTGGCGGCCCCAGCATTTT.

The CDR3: CASSLTRGSNQPQHF. The CDR3 DNA sequence: TGTGCCAGCAGTTTAACCCGGGGGAGCAATCAGCCCCAGCATTTT. V is TRBV27 and J is TRBJ1-5; possible D gene TRBD1, 5 bases. Germline CDR1 MNHEY, CDR2 SMNVEV (reference sequence). There are 15 residues in the CDR3. V was trimmed by 2 bases and J by 1 base, leaving 9 bases between them.

In its sample, this clone was seen a few times. The rearrangement uses TRBV5-1 and TRBJ1-1; 10 nucleotides align to TRBD1. Germline V gene lookup returns CDR1 SGHRS and CDR2 YFSETQ. Germline trimming cut 4 bases from V and 10 bases from J; bases unmatched to any gene: 13. CDR3 length equals 15 residues. The CDR3 loop is CASSTAGQGWFGAFF. The CDR3 DNA reads TGCGCCAGCAGCACGGCGGGACAGGGGTGGTTTGGAGCTTTCTTT. The full variable domain, in which reference TRBV5-1 and TRBJ1-1 provide the parts outside the CDR3, is KAGVTQTPRYLIKTRGQQVTLSCSPISGHRSVSWYQQTPGQGLQFLFEYFSETQRNKGNFPGRFSGRQFSNSRSEMNVSTLELGDSALYLCASSTAGQGWFGAFFGQGTRLTVV.

The chain is built from TRBV2 and TRBJ1-3; a weak D match, TRBD1 (5 bases). The V end was cut by 3 bases, the J end by 0 bases, with 9 bases between. This CDR3 has 15 amino acids. Per the germline V gene, CDR1 is SNHLY and CDR2 is FYNNEI. For the CDR3, the DNA is TGTGCCAGCAGTGATGGGGGGGACTCTGGAAACACCATATATTTT. It encodes CASSDGGDSGNTIYF.

CDR3 DNA: TGCAGCGTTGTAATAACAGGGAGGAACACTGAAGCTTTCTTT. This encodes CSVVITGRNTEAFF. V usage is TRBV29-1 and J usage is TRBJ1-1, with D tentatively TRBD1 (6 bases). The CDR3 is 14 residues long. Trimming shortened V by 4 bases and J by 1 base, and 13 bases separated the two germline ends. Germline CDR1 is SQVTM and CDR2 is ANQGSEA.

The J gene is TRBJ1-4, the V gene TRBV6-1; 8 bases are shared with TRBD1. There are 15 residues in the CDR3. V trimming: 1 base; J trimming: 8 bases; junction bases outside the gene matches: 6. The germline V gene has CDR1 MNHNS and CDR2 SASEGT. CDR3 nucleotide sequence: TGTGCCAGCAGTGAAGGGTTATACAGGGGGGAAAAACTGTTTTTT. It specifies CASSEGLYRGEKLFF.

In its sample, this clone was seen a few times. The CDR3 DNA reads TGTGCCAGCCTCCAAGACAGGGAATCCTACGAGCAGTACTTC. This encodes CASLQDRESYEQYF. The gene calls are TRBV2 and TRBJ2-7, with 7 bases lining up with TRBD1. The CDR3 totals 14 residues. Germline lookup yields CDR1 SNHLY and CDR2 FYNNEI. V was pared by 8 bases and J by 1 base, with 8 bases of the junction left unmatched.

This CDR3 reads CASSLYSGELFF. In nucleotides, the CDR3 is TGTGCCAGCAGTTTATACAGCGGGGAGCTGTTTTTT. This chain joins TRBV27 and TRBJ2-2, with unresolved D. Trimming cost V 1 base and J 7 bases, with 4 bases left between them. The CDR3 covers 12 residues. Germline values: CDR1 MNHEY, CDR2 SMNVEV (reference sequence).

This clone occurred a few times. CDR3 nucleotide sequence: TGTGCCAGCAGTTCCCGGGACAGACCCTATGGCTACACCTTC. This sequence encodes CASSSRDRPYGYTF. V and J are TRBV28 and TRBJ1-2; 7 bases fit TRBD1. CDR3 size: 14 residues. V lost 4 bases, J lost 4 bases, and 6 bases stayed unmatched. Per germline, CDR1 MDHEN and CDR2 SYDVKM.

The chain carries TRBV18 and TRBJ2-1; TRBD2 agrees at 7 bases. Germline lookup yields CDR1 KGHSH and CDR2 LQKENI. Unmatched junction bases numbered 19, after V lost 3 bases and J lost 8 bases. The CDR3 has 18 amino acids. The CDR3 region has the DNA TGTGCCAGCTCACCTCTCGGTAGCGGGCTCCGAGGACGGGATGAGCAGTTCTTC. It translates to CASSPLGSGLRGRDEQFF. The full variable domain, rest sourced from reference TRBV18 and TRBJ2-1, is NAGVMQNPRHLVRRRGQEARLRCSPMKGHSHVYWYRQLPEEGLKFMVYLQKENIIDESGMPKERFSAEFPKEGPSILRIQQVVRGDSAAYFCASSPLGSGLRGRDEQFFGPGTRLTVL.

The J gene is TRBJ2-3, the V gene TRBV10-2; weak D call: TRBD2 (6 bases). Germline CDR1 reads WSHSY; CDR2 reads SAAADI. The length of the CDR3 is 14 residues. The V gene lost 4 bases and the J gene lost 4 bases, with 12 bases spanning the gap. The DNA of the CDR3 is TGCGCCAGCAGTGCCCGGGAGTTCCCAGATACGCAGTATTTT. As protein: CASSAREFPDTQYF.

Of note for this clone: The same CDR3 arises from other DNA sequences in this sample as well. This rearrangement joins TRBV30 to TRBJ1-6; tentatively, D is TRBD1 (5 bases). Germline V gene lookup returns CDR1 GTSNPN and CDR2 SVGIG (reference sequence). The CDR3 sequence is 15 residues long. The V end lost 0 bases, the J end lost 6 bases, and 12 bases lay between the germline ends. CDR3 DNA sequence: TGTGCCTGGAGTGTACGCCAGGGCAGTAATTCACCCCTCCACTTT. Translation gives CAWSVRQGSNSPLHF.

The genes are TRBV5-4 and TRBJ2-5, with D possibly matching TRBD2 (6 bases). The CDR3 contains 14 residues. The germline CDR1 and CDR2 sequences are SGHNT and YYREEE (reference sequence). V was trimmed by 0 bases and J by 3 bases, leaving 9 bases between them. CDR3 nucleotide sequence: TGTGCCAGCAGCTTGGAGCGGGCAAAAGAGACCCAGTACTTC. This codes for CASSLERAKETQYF.

Concerning this clone itself: The germline gene is not matched at one end of the junction; a read error may be the cause. This chain joins TRBV10-3 and TRBJ2-7; TRBD1 matches at 9 bases. This CDR3 spans 15 amino acids. Looked up from germline, CDR1 is ENHRY and CDR2 is SYGVKD. The CDR3 region is CAISESGQGGQLNDF. The CDR3 DNA reads as TGTGCCATCAGTGAGTCGGGACAGGGCGGGCAATTAAATGACTTC.

This clone was seen a few times. The rearrangement joins TRBV29-1 to TRBJ2-4; possible D gene TRBD1, 6 bases. CDR1 SQVTM and CDR2 ANQGSEA come from the germline V gene. This CDR3 comprises 12 residues. V lost 6 bases, J lost 9 bases, and 15 bases lay in between. In nucleotides, the CDR3 is TGCAGCGTCGGACAGCAAAATGGCATTCAGTACTTC. It specifies CSVGQQNGIQYF.

The V gene is TRBV18, the J gene TRBJ2-1; TRBD2 aligns across 8 bases. Germline assignment: CDR1 KGHSH and CDR2 LQKENI. The V segment lost 4 bases and the J segment 4 bases; nucleotides outside the gene matches: 6. The CDR3 is 15 amino acids. For the CDR3, the DNA is TGTGCCAGCTCACGGGGGACTAGACCTTACAATGAGCAGTTCTTC. Protein sequence: CASSRGTRPYNEQFF.

The CDR3 nucleotides read TGTGCCAGCAGTTTGACGGGGGAGGAGGAAAAACTGTTTTTT. Residues: CASSLTGEEEKLFF. This chain joins TRBV27 and TRBJ1-4; tentative D call: TRBD1 (5 bases). The CDR3 has 14 residues. Germline V CDR1 and CDR2: MNHEY, SMNVEV (reference sequence). V lost 3 bases to trimming and J lost 8 bases, with 13 bases between them.